The rows below give T cell receptor beta chains drawn from one sample of a study of T cell clones after liver transplantation. Their antigen targets remain unknown. The assay was immunoSEQ multiplex PCR, and TCRdb's table has in-frame clones only and misses some. The sample includes about 4,800 clones, about 41% of them seen just once. The sample taken for sequencing was CD4+ T cells from cultured PBMCs. These receptors all come from a human patient who received a liver transplant. Some of the T cells may derive from the graft donor. Both conserved end residues are part of each CDR3. The D gene is left open where the match is weak. For some rows the clone size is stated as once, few or many, or as a class when expanded; others skip it.

cdr3_nt: TGTGCCAGCAGTTTAAGGCAGAACTATGGCTACACCTTC
cdr3_aa: CASSLRQNYGYTF
v_call: TRBV27
j_call: TRBJ1-2
clone_size: -
d_call: -

cdr3_nt: TGTGCCAGCAGTGGCAAACAGGGTGTGAGAAACGAGCAGTACTTC
cdr3_aa: CASSGKQGVRNEQYF
v_call: TRBV6-6
j_call: TRBJ2-7
clone_size: medium-sized
d_call: -

cdr3_nt: TGTGCCAGTAGTCCCGGACCTGGGGGGGGCTACACCTTC
cdr3_aa: CASSPGPGGGYTF
v_call: TRBV19
j_call: TRBJ1-2
clone_size: -
d_call: -

cdr3_nt: TGTGCCATCAGTGAGTCAGGGGGCCGTCAGCCCCAGCATTTT
cdr3_aa: CAISESGGRQPQHF
v_call: TRBV10-3
j_call: TRBJ1-5
clone_size: medium-sized
d_call: TRBD1

cdr3_nt: TGTGCCAGCAGCTTAACGGGGGCGCGGAACACCGGGGAGCTGTTTTTT
cdr3_aa: CASSLTGARNTGELFF
v_call: TRBV7-2
j_call: TRBJ2-2
clone_size: medium-sized
d_call: -

cdr3_nt: TGTGCCAGCAGCTTGGAAGCGGGAGGGGCAGATACGCAGTATTTT
cdr3_aa: CASSLEAGGADTQYF
v_call: TRBV5-4
j_call: TRBJ2-3
clone_size: few
d_call: TRBD2

cdr3_nt: TGTGCCAGCAGCGTAGGGGCGGGAGGGGACTACGAGCAGTACTTC
cdr3_aa: CASSVGAGGDYEQYF
v_call: TRBV6-5
j_call: TRBJ2-7
clone_size: -
d_call: TRBD2

cdr3_nt: TGTGCCAGTAGTATGTGGACAGGGGGCAAGGGGCAGCCCCAGCATTTT
cdr3_aa: CASSMWTGGKGQPQHF
v_call: TRBV19
j_call: TRBJ1-5
clone_size: -
d_call: TRBD1

cdr3_nt: TGTGCCAGCAGCTTTAACAGGGAGACCCAGTACTTC
cdr3_aa: CASSFNRETQYF
v_call: TRBV11-2
j_call: TRBJ2-5
clone_size: -
d_call: -

cdr3_nt: TGTGCCAGCAGCTTAGGGGGCTCCACTCAGCCCCAGCATTTT
cdr3_aa: CASSLGGSTQPQHF
v_call: TRBV7-2
j_call: TRBJ1-5
clone_size: -
d_call: -

cdr3_nt: TGTGCCAGCAGCTTGAGGAGTGACACAGATACGCAGTATTTT
cdr3_aa: CASSLRSDTDTQYF
v_call: TRBV5-4
j_call: TRBJ2-3
clone_size: -
d_call: -

cdr3_nt: TGCGCCAGCAGCTTGGAAGAGGAGGGGGCTTTCTTT
cdr3_aa: CASSLEEEGAFF
v_call: TRBV5-1
j_call: TRBJ1-1
clone_size: medium-sized
d_call: -

cdr3_nt: TGTGCCAGCAGCGTAGACCAGTTCACAGATACGCAGTATTTT
cdr3_aa: CASSVDQFTDTQYF
v_call: TRBV9
j_call: TRBJ2-3
clone_size: few
d_call: -

cdr3_nt: TGTGCCAGCAGTACAACAGAATACGAGCAGTACTTC
cdr3_aa: CASSTTEYEQYF
v_call: TRBV2
j_call: TRBJ2-7
clone_size: -
d_call: -

cdr3_nt: TGTGCCAGCAGCAAAGGACTAGCGGGTTACACCGGGGAGCTGTTTTTT
cdr3_aa: CASSKGLAGYTGELFF
v_call: TRBV7-8
j_call: TRBJ2-2
clone_size: medium-sized
d_call: TRBD2

cdr3_nt: TGTGCCAGCAGACAGGGGGATGGCTACACCTTC
cdr3_aa: CASRQGDGYTF
v_call: TRBV6-6
j_call: TRBJ1-2
clone_size: -
d_call: TRBD1

cdr3_nt: TGTGCCATCGGTAAACAGGGGGCAGGCGAAAAACTGTTTTTT
cdr3_aa: CAIGKQGAGEKLFF
v_call: TRBV10-3
j_call: TRBJ1-4
clone_size: -
d_call: TRBD1

cdr3_nt: TGTGCCAGCGCATCCGAGCGGGATTTGAATGAGCAGTTCTTC
cdr3_aa: CASASERDLNEQFF
v_call: TRBV9
j_call: TRBJ2-1
clone_size: -
d_call: TRBD2

cdr3_nt: TGTGCCAGCAGCTTGGACGGAGTCCCTGGGGCCAACGTCCTGACTTTC
cdr3_aa: CASSLDGVPGANVLTF
v_call: TRBV7-2
j_call: TRBJ2-6
clone_size: -
d_call: -

cdr3_nt: TGTGCCAGCAGCTTCGGTTTGGGGTCTGAAGCTTTCTTT
cdr3_aa: CASSFGLGSEAFF
v_call: TRBV13
j_call: TRBJ1-1
clone_size: -
d_call: -

cdr3_nt: TGTGCCAGCAGTGGGACGGCTAGGACCCAGTACTTC
cdr3_aa: CASSGTARTQYF
v_call: TRBV2
j_call: TRBJ2-5
clone_size: -
d_call: -

cdr3_nt: TGTGCCAGTAGTGTCCCCCAAAAAGGGAAAAAACTGTTTTTT
cdr3_aa: CASSVPQKGKKLFF
v_call: TRBV19
j_call: TRBJ1-4
clone_size: -
d_call: -

cdr3_nt: TGTGCCAGCAGTGAACAGGGGGTGGGCGAGCAGTACTTC
cdr3_aa: CASSEQGVGEQYF
v_call: TRBV2
j_call: TRBJ2-7
clone_size: -
d_call: TRBD1

cdr3_nt: TGTGCCAGCAGCGGCGCTCTAGCGTTTAGCACAGATACGCAGTATTTT
cdr3_aa: CASSGALAFSTDTQYF
v_call: TRBV5-4
j_call: TRBJ2-3
clone_size: medium-sized
d_call: -

cdr3_nt: TGTGCCATCAGTGCTAACCCTGGACAGGGGGCTGCTAATGAAAAACTGTTTTTT
cdr3_aa: CAISANPGQGAANEKLFF
v_call: TRBV10-3
j_call: TRBJ1-4
clone_size: few
d_call: TRBD1

cdr3_nt: TGTGCCAGCAAACGACAGGGGACTGGAAACACCATATATTTT
cdr3_aa: CASKRQGTGNTIYF
v_call: TRBV6-5
j_call: TRBJ1-3
clone_size: -
d_call: TRBD1

cdr3_nt: TGTGCCAGCAGCCGGGACAGGACATCGGAGGGCTACACCTTC
cdr3_aa: CASSRDRTSEGYTF
v_call: TRBV5-4
j_call: TRBJ1-2
clone_size: -
d_call: TRBD1

cdr3_nt: TGTGCCAGCAGCCAAGATCAATGGGGGGGCCTAGGCTACACCTTC
cdr3_aa: CASSQDQWGGLGYTF
v_call: TRBV4-2
j_call: TRBJ1-2
clone_size: -
d_call: -

cdr3_nt: TGTGCCTGGAGCTGGGGGTCGGAGCAGCCCCAGCATTTT
cdr3_aa: CAWSWGSEQPQHF
v_call: TRBV30
j_call: TRBJ1-5
clone_size: -
d_call: -

cdr3_nt: TGTGCCAGCAGTGAAGCTCCCGAGCAGTACTTC
cdr3_aa: CASSEAPEQYF
v_call: TRBV2
j_call: TRBJ2-7
clone_size: large
d_call: -

cdr3_nt: TGTGCCAGCAGTTGGACAGGTAACTACGAGCAGTACTTC
cdr3_aa: CASSWTGNYEQYF
v_call: TRBV6-1
j_call: TRBJ2-7
clone_size: few
d_call: TRBD1

cdr3_nt: TGTGCCAGCTCATCCAACGGCTACTCTGGAAACACCATATATTTT
cdr3_aa: CASSSNGYSGNTIYF
v_call: TRBV18
j_call: TRBJ1-3
clone_size: few
d_call: -

cdr3_nt: TGTGCCAGCAGTTTAATAAACCCGGAGACCCAGTACTTC
cdr3_aa: CASSLINPETQYF
v_call: TRBV28
j_call: TRBJ2-5
clone_size: -
d_call: -

cdr3_nt: TGTGCCAGTTCGACAGGGGGCAATCAGCCCCAGCATTTT
cdr3_aa: CASSTGGNQPQHF
v_call: TRBV19
j_call: TRBJ1-5
clone_size: -
d_call: TRBD1

cdr3_nt: TGTGCCAGCAGCTTAGAGGGGGGCTCCACTGAAGCTTTCTTT
cdr3_aa: CASSLEGGSTEAFF
v_call: TRBV7-3
j_call: TRBJ1-1
clone_size: once
d_call: -

cdr3_nt: TGTGCCAGCTCCCCATCACTGAACACTGAAGCTTTCTTT
cdr3_aa: CASSPSLNTEAFF
v_call: TRBV18
j_call: TRBJ1-1
clone_size: medium-sized
d_call: -

cdr3_nt: TGTGCCAGCAGAAATACAGGGGGGGCGGCCAAAAACATTCAGTACTTC
cdr3_aa: CASRNTGGAAKNIQYF
v_call: TRBV28
j_call: TRBJ2-4
clone_size: -
d_call: -

cdr3_nt: TGCGCCAGCAGGGCCCTGGGGGGGATCGGCGCAGATACGCAGTATTTT
cdr3_aa: CASRALGGIGADTQYF
v_call: TRBV5-1
j_call: TRBJ2-3
clone_size: medium-sized
d_call: TRBD2

cdr3_nt: TGTGCCAGCAGTGAAGGGGTTGGGAGGGCTCAGCCCCAGCATTTT
cdr3_aa: CASSEGVGRAQPQHF
v_call: TRBV2
j_call: TRBJ1-5
clone_size: medium-sized
d_call: -

cdr3_nt: TGCGCCAGCAGCTTTGTACGGGGCGGCGGCACTGAAGCTTTCTTT
cdr3_aa: CASSFVRGGGTEAFF
v_call: TRBV4-3
j_call: TRBJ1-1
clone_size: -
d_call: -

cdr3_nt: TGTGCCAGCAGCTTAGGGGGGGGTATAGATCAGCCCCAGCATTTT
cdr3_aa: CASSLGGGIDQPQHF
v_call: TRBV13
j_call: TRBJ1-5
clone_size: -
d_call: -

cdr3_nt: TGTGCCAGCTCACTTGGTTTAATATCGGGAGCTTTCTTT
cdr3_aa: CASSLGLISGAFF
v_call: TRBV18
j_call: TRBJ1-1
clone_size: few
d_call: -

cdr3_nt: TGCGCCAGCAGCCAAGTGCTCCTAGCGGGGCAAGAGACCCAGTACTTC
cdr3_aa: CASSQVLLAGQETQYF
v_call: TRBV4-1
j_call: TRBJ2-5
clone_size: -
d_call: TRBD2

cdr3_nt: TGTGCCAGCAGCGTAGGGCTGTTAACTAATGAAAAACTGTTTTTT
cdr3_aa: CASSVGLLTNEKLFF
v_call: TRBV9
j_call: TRBJ1-4
clone_size: -
d_call: -

cdr3_nt: TGTGCCAGCAGATCACCTCAATCGAACACTGAAGCTTTCTTT
cdr3_aa: CASRSPQSNTEAFF
v_call: TRBV6-5
j_call: TRBJ1-1
clone_size: -
d_call: -

cdr3_nt: TGCGCCAGCAGCTGGCCCGGGACATTTAAACCAAACTATGGCTACACCTTC
cdr3_aa: CASSWPGTFKPNYGYTF
v_call: TRBV5-1
j_call: TRBJ1-2
clone_size: -
d_call: -

cdr3_nt: TGTGCCAGCAGTGGGTTAGCGGGAGGGCCCTCTTTGAATGAGCAGTTCTTC
cdr3_aa: CASSGLAGGPSLNEQFF
v_call: TRBV25-1
j_call: TRBJ2-1
clone_size: -
d_call: TRBD2

cdr3_nt: TGTGCCAGCAGCGCTAGCGGCGGCTCCTACAATGAGCAGTTCTTC
cdr3_aa: CASSASGGSYNEQFF
v_call: TRBV9
j_call: TRBJ2-1
clone_size: few
d_call: TRBD2